This T cell receptor beta chain was sequenced for a study of beta chain features in type 1 diabetes. Findings of the study overall: Healthy donors had naive, central memory and Treg TCRB repertoires that appeared less similar than those seen among patients. More deletions and fewer insertions at VDJ junctions were found in patients with type 1 diabetes. High TCR expression in some cells could lead to their over-representation in cDNA sequencing.

It was via CD45RO/CCR7/CD25/CD127/CD95/CD27 that CD4+ naive, central memory, regulatory and stem cell-like memory cells were sorted. The CDR3 is 15 residues long. Germline-derived CDR1 and CDR2 are SGHTA and FQGNSA. The V gene lost 1 base and the J gene lost 4 bases, with 14 bases spanning the gap. To note about this clone: No antigen is known for it.

Isolated RNA was reverse transcribed in full, so expressed TCRB transcripts were sequenced. TCRdb's copy holds only in-frame clones and misses some; the assay was immunoSEQ multiplex PCR. The sample has some 410,000 clones, about 15% seen once. The specimen sequenced was naive CD4+ T cells from blood. V is TRBV7-2 and J is TRBJ2-7, with D unresolved. The receptor comes from a man between 25 and 39 years old in good health. CDR3 region: CASSLVRTKTYEQYF. The CDR3 DNA reads as TGTGCCAGCAGCTTAGTCAGGACCAAAACTTACGAGCAGTACTTC.